Below, 18 T cell receptor beta chains from the same sample are listed, as sequenced in a study of cytomegalovirus exposure and HLA in healthy donors. Amplification used 60 Vbeta primers and 13 Jbeta primers. The table came from immunoSEQ multiplex PCR; TCRdb's copy has only in-frame clones and leaves some out. The sample records some 130,000 clones, around four fifths being singletons. Specimen: PBMCs. These receptors were obtained from a man between 40 and 49 years old in good health and CMV-seronegative.

V gene TRBV28 combines with J gene TRBJ1-2; D not certain. Germline V gene lookup returns CDR1 MDHEN and CDR2 SYDVKM. V was cut by 5 bases and J by 4 bases, with 8 bases left in between. CDR3 length: 12 residues. CDR3 loop: CASSHPGYGYTF. As DNA, the CDR3 is TGTGCCAGCAGTCATCCGGGCTATGGCTACACCTTC.

A few counts support this clone. The rearrangement uses TRBV4-1 and TRBJ1-2; 7 positions match TRBD1. CDR3 length: 17 amino acids. Germline V gives CDR1 MGHRA, CDR2 YSYEKL. Trimming cost V 1 base and J 4 bases; bases outside gene matches: 12. The CDR3 DNA is TGCGCCAGCAGCCAAGTCCCGGGACAGCTTATATCCTATGGCTACACCTTC. Translation: CASSQVPGQLISYGYTF.

The rearrangement uses TRBV28 and TRBJ1-2, with TRBD1 matching over 7 bases. Germline CDR1 MDHEN, CDR2 SYDVKM. The junction had 7 bases not matched to a gene; V was cut back by 5 bases and J by 7 bases. The CDR3 has 13 residues. CDR3 in DNA: TGTGCCAGCAGTCCCCCCGACAGGGCTGGCTACACCTTC. Translated: CASSPPDRAGYTF.

The rearrangement uses TRBV29-1 and TRBJ2-7; 7 nucleotides match TRBD2. CDR1 and CDR2 (germline): SQVTM, ANQGSEA. The CDR3 covers 15 residues. The V gene end was trimmed by 4 bases and the J gene end by 5 bases; junction bases not matched to a gene: 14. The CDR3 loop reads CSVVGSRETNHEQYF. As DNA, the CDR3 is TGCAGCGTTGTTGGCTCGCGGGAGACGAATCACGAGCAGTACTTC.

This clone appeared a single time. In nucleotides, the CDR3 is TGTGCCAGCAGCTTAGCGGGACTAGCGTCTGAGCAGTACTTC. Amino acids: CASSLAGLASEQYF. The V gene is TRBV7-2, the J gene TRBJ2-7; TRBD2 agrees at 10 bases. The V and J ends lost 0 bases and 7 bases, in that order; junction bases with no gene match: 3. Germline CDR1 is SGHTA and CDR2 is FQGNSA. The CDR3 is made up of 14 amino acids.

The CDR3 loop is CASSSTSGGYEQYF. In DNA form, the CDR3 reads TGTGCCAGCAGCAGCACTAGCGGGGGCTACGAGCAGTACTTC. The V call is TRBV11-2, the J call TRBJ2-7, with 11 bases aligning to TRBD2. With V trimmed by 5 bases and J by 3 bases, 3 bases remained unmatched. Looked up from germline, CDR1 is SGHAT and CDR2 is FQNNGV. The CDR3 is 14 residues long. The full variable domain, completed using reference TRBV11-2 and TRBJ2-7, is EAGVAQSPRYKIIEKRQSVAFWCNPISGHATLYWYQQILGQGPKLLIQFQNNGVVDDSQLPKDRFSAERLKGVDSTLKIQPAKLEDSAVYLCASSSTSGGYEQYFGPGTRLTVT.

This clone came up a few times. This sequence joins TRBV2 and TRBJ1-6; D is unclear. CDR1 SNHLY and CDR2 FYNNEI come from the germline V gene. V dropped 6 bases and J dropped 7 bases, with 7 bases sitting between them. The CDR3 is 12 amino acids. CDR3 sequence (DNA): TGTGCCAGCAGCGGAGAGAATTCACCCCTCCACTTT. Encoded protein: CASSGENSPLHF.

This chain connects TRBV4-1 to TRBJ2-7; TRBD1 agrees at 8 bases. Trimming removed 0 bases from V and 6 bases from J; junction bases left unmatched: 4. The CDR3 covers 14 residues. CDR1 and CDR2 from the germline V gene are MGHRA and YSYEKL. The DNA for the CDR3 is TGCGCCAGCAGCCAAGATCAAACAGGGGGCGAGCAGTACTTC. The encoded protein is CASSQDQTGGEQYF.

This clone was picked up one time. The chain recombines TRBV5-1 with TRBJ1-4; D is unclear. Germline assignment: CDR1 SGHRS and CDR2 YFSETQ. The length of the CDR3 is 13 residues. Between the trimmed V and J ends, which lost 4 bases and 0 bases, there was a span of 4 bases. DNA of the CDR3: TGCGCCAGCAGCACAACAACTAATGAAAAACTGTTTTTT. Translating it yields CASSTTTNEKLFF.

The chain employs TRBV5-8 and TRBJ2-7, with 7 bases lining up with TRBD1. The CDR3 contains 13 residues. The V gene's germline CDR1 is SGHTS and CDR2 YDEGEE. Trimming cost V 2 bases and J 3 bases; bases outside gene matches: 2. The CDR3, as DNA: TGTGCCAGCAGCTTCAACAGGGGCTACGAGCAGTACTTC. It encodes CASSFNRGYEQYF.

The rearrangement joins TRBV4-1 to TRBJ2-1; 8 bases map to TRBD2. This CDR3 has 14 amino acids. Trimming removed 4 bases from V and 8 bases from J; junction bases left unmatched: 7. Germline lookup yields CDR1 MGHRA and CDR2 YSYEKL. CDR3 residues: CASSPQAGVDEQFF. The CDR3 nucleotides are TGCGCCAGCAGCCCACAAGCGGGAGTGGATGAGCAGTTCTTC.

V and J are TRBV5-4 and TRBJ2-7, with TRBD2 as a possible D gene (6 bases). Germline V gene data show CDR1 as SGHNT and CDR2 as YYREEE (reference sequence). The CDR3 spans 13 residues. The ends were cut back, 2 bases at V and 4 bases at J, with 10 bases in the middle. CDR3 nucleotide sequence: TGTGCCAGCAGCTTCGGGAGCCGGTACGAGCAGTACTTC. As protein: CASSFGSRYEQYF.

The chain employs TRBV29-1 and TRBJ1-1; D gene ambiguous. This CDR3 has 12 amino acids. CDR1 is SQVTM, CDR2 ANQGSEA, per germline. Trimming removed 5 bases from V and 9 bases from J, with 16 bases in between. Here the CDR3 reads CSVLGPRTQAFF. Here the CDR3 DNA reads TGCAGCGTTTTGGGCCCCCGTACCCAAGCTTTCTTT.

This chain links TRBV25-1 with TRBJ2-3; TRBD2 matches 9 bases. Germline-derived CDR1 and CDR2 are MGHDK and SYGVNS. The J segment lost 2 bases and the V segment lost 3 bases, leaving 6 bases of the junction unmatched. The CDR3 runs 16 residues. The CDR3 here is CASSEGSGGSTDTQYF. The CDR3 bases are TGTGCCAGCAGTGAGGGTAGCGGGGGTTCCACAGATACGCAGTATTTT.

This chain joins TRBV28 and TRBJ1-3; D possibly corresponds to TRBD1 (5 bases). Germline CDR1 is MDHEN and CDR2 is SYDVKM. V was trimmed by 3 bases and J by 13 bases, leaving 19 bases between them. The CDR3 is made up of 14 amino acids. Here the CDR3 DNA reads TGTGCCAGCAGTTTTTATGTTAGCGGGGACGGTATATATTTT. It encodes CASSFYVSGDGIYF.

The rearrangement joins TRBV4-2 to TRBJ2-3; 7 bases line up with TRBD2. Losses at the gene ends were 4 bases for V and 0 bases for J; bases not matched to a gene: 4. Germline lookup yields CDR1 LGHNA and CDR2 YNFKEQ. The CDR3 has 15 amino acids. CDR3: CASSPGRGSTDTQYF. Written as DNA, the CDR3 is TGTGCCAGCAGCCCTGGGCGGGGGAGCACAGATACGCAGTATTTT.

DNA for the CDR3: TGTGCCAGCAGTCCAAGAGGGCAGGAAGGGCAGCCCCAGCATTTT. This encodes CASSPRGQEGQPQHF. The chain recombines TRBV28 with TRBJ1-5, with D unclear. Trimming took 5 bases from V and 7 from J, leaving 18 bases between them. The CDR3 totals 15 residues. The germline gives CDR1 MDHEN, CDR2 SYDVKM. Supplemented by reference TRBV28 and TRBJ1-5, the full variable domain reads DVKVTQSSRYLVKRTGEKVFLECVQDMDHENMFWYRQDPGLGLRLIYFSYDVKMKEKGDIPEGYSVSREKKERFSLILESASTNQTSMYLCASSPRGQEGQPQHFGDGTRLSIL.

The J gene is TRBJ1-2, the V gene TRBV15; possible D gene TRBD1, 5 bases. The germline CDR1 and CDR2 sequences are LNHNV and YYDKDF (reference sequence). The CDR3 spans 13 residues. The V end was cut by 6 bases, the J end by 1 base, with 9 bases between. CDR3 region: CATRDTNNYGYTF. As DNA, the CDR3 is TGTGCCACCAGGGACACAAATAACTATGGCTACACCTTC.